This TCR beta chain stems from a study of cytomegalovirus exposure and HLA in healthy donors. The CDR3 covers 18 residues. The germline CDR1 and CDR2 sequences are MGHRA and YSYEKL. V lost 0 bases to trimming and J lost 2 bases, with 14 bases between them. Sequencing used immunoSEQ multiplex PCR; TCRdb keeps in-frame clones, though not all of them. The top ten clones hold approximately 1.5% of a sample with 55,000 to 75,000 clones, about 94% of them seen once. This receptor was taken from a man aged 18 to 30 in good health and CMV-seropositive. The material sequenced was PBMCs. The chain employs TRBV4-1 and TRBJ2-6, with no clear D. The chain's CDR3 is CASSQDLVRGTGANVLTF. The CDR3, as DNA: TGCGCCAGCAGCCAAGATCTGGTTCGAGGAACTGGGGCCAACGTCCTGACTTTC.